The 28 T cell receptor beta chains below were found in one sample sequenced in a study of CD8 T cells in ankylosing spondylitis. Via MiXCR, TCRdb re-called the 5' RACE reads, giving one row per CDR3 protein. Seen here are 250,000 to 300,000 distinct CDR3 sequences, over 15% observed once, and the top ten hold 7.8%. Sequences were obtained from blood, either unsorted or a sorted T cell fraction (not recorded which). The receptor set was obtained from a male donor with ankylosing spondylitis or in good health (not recorded which).

The J gene is TRBJ2-3, the V gene TRBV5-1; 11 bases are shared with TRBD1. The V gene end was trimmed by 4 bases and the J gene end by 6 bases; junction bases not matched to a gene: 4. The CDR3 extends over 14 amino acids. The V gene's germline CDR1 is SGHRS and CDR2 YFSETQ. DNA for the CDR3: TGCGCCAGCAGCGCAGGACAGGGGGCGGATACGCAGTATTTT. Amino acids: CASSAGQGADTQYF.

The V call is TRBV12-3 or TRBV12-4, the J call TRBJ1-5; unclear D gene. Trimming cost V 6 bases and J 3 bases, with 12 bases left between them. This CDR3 is built from 14 residues. CDR3 nucleotides: TGTGCCAGCAGCCGTCCCGGGGTCAATCAGCCCCAGCATTTT. Protein: CASSRPGVNQPQHF.

V gene TRBV11-2 combines with J gene TRBJ1-1; 10 bases map to TRBD1. This CDR3 is 17 amino acids long. V lost 5 bases, J lost 0 bases, and 9 bases stayed unmatched. The germline V gene encodes CDR1 SGHAT and CDR2 FQNNGV. CDR3 nucleotide sequence: TGTGCCAGCAGCCACCGGGACAGGGGTGGATTGAACACTGAAGCTTTCTTT. Its translation is CASSHRDRGGLNTEAFF. The full variable domain, completed using reference TRBV11-2 and TRBJ1-1, is EAGVAQSPRYKIIEKRQSVAFWCNPISGHATLYWYQQILGQGPKLLIQFQNNGVVDDSQLPKDRFSAERLKGVDSTLKIQPAKLEDSAVYLCASSHRDRGGLNTEAFFGQGTRLTVV.

The chain combines TRBV7-2 with TRBJ2-5, with 12 bases aligning to TRBD2. The CDR3 is 15 amino acids. The V gene's germline CDR1 is SGHTA and CDR2 FQGNSA. J was trimmed by 2 bases and V by 5 bases; bases with no gene match: 3. The CDR3, as DNA: TGTGCCAGCAGCACCCTAGCGGGGGGGCAAGAGACCCAGTACTTC. Translating gives CASSTLAGGQETQYF.

J is TRBJ2-2 and V is TRBV10-3; possible D gene TRBD1, 5 bases. V was cut by 6 bases and J by 1 base, with 9 bases left in between. In germline, CDR1 is ENHRY, CDR2 SYGVKD. The CDR3 runs 14 residues. The CDR3 DNA sequence: TGTGCCATCAGGGATACAGGGAACACCGGGGAGCTGTTTTTT. It encodes CAIRDTGNTGELFF.

V and J are TRBV6-1 and TRBJ2-2; no reliable D call. Germline lookup yields CDR1 MNHNS and CDR2 SASEGT. Trimming took off 8 bases at V and 0 bases at J, with 7 bases between the two ends. This CDR3 has 13 residues. As DNA, the CDR3 is TGTGCCAGCTCCGTTGCGAACACCGGGGAGCTGTTTTTT. Its protein product is CASSVANTGELFF.

Written as DNA, the CDR3 is TGTGCCAGCAGGTCGACACTTACGCAGTATTTT. This encodes CASRSTLTQYF. This chain connects TRBV12-3 or TRBV12-4 to TRBJ2-3; no clear D. This CDR3 comprises 11 residues. V was trimmed by 6 bases and J by 8 bases, leaving 9 bases between them.

This clonotype has just a few counts. The chain's CDR3 is CSWDPGASGDEQFF. The CDR3 bases are TGCAGCTGGGATCCGGGGGCTAGCGGGGATGAGCAGTTCTTC. This chain joins TRBV29-1 and TRBJ2-1, with TRBD2 matching over 9 bases. Germline loops: CDR1 SQVTM, CDR2 ANQGSEA. CDR3 length: 14 residues. With 8 bases clipped from V and 8 bases from J, the junction kept 13 bases outside the gene matches.

This clonotype has just a few counts. The chain has TRBV15 and TRBJ2-3; 7 positions match TRBD2. This CDR3 is 15 amino acids long. V lost 0 bases, J lost 6 bases, and 6 bases stayed unmatched. Germline V gene sequence: CDR1 LNHNV, CDR2 YYDKDF (reference sequence). The CDR3 nucleotides are TGTGCCACCAGCAGAGATAAGAGAGCGGGGGATACGCAGTATTTT. This translates into CATSRDKRAGDTQYF.

This clonotype was seen more than once but under ten times. J is TRBJ2-1 and V is TRBV12-3 or TRBV12-4, with 7 bases identical to TRBD2. V was pared by 3 bases and J by 7 bases, with 6 bases of the junction left unmatched. There are 14 residues in the CDR3. The CDR3 region is CASSLAGEWNEQFF. In DNA form, the CDR3 reads TGTGCCAGCAGTTTGGCGGGAGAGTGGAATGAGCAGTTCTTC.

This clonotype has at least ten counts. The V and J genes are TRBV6-5 and TRBJ1-1; no reliable D call. With 0 bases removed from V and 4 bases from J, the gap between germline ends came to 12 bases. This CDR3 spans 15 amino acids. The V gene's germline CDR1 is MNHEY and CDR2 SVGAGI. In nucleotides, the CDR3 is TGTGCCAGCAGTTACTCTTTCGGCAGTGGCACTGAAGCTTTCTTT. Amino acid sequence: CASSYSFGSGTEAFF.

This chain uses TRBV4-2 with TRBJ1-4; 7 bases match TRBD1. Unmatched junction bases numbered 2, after V lost 0 bases and J lost 4 bases. Germline V CDR1 and CDR2: LGHNA, YNFKEQ. The CDR3 is made up of 15 amino acids. The CDR3 loop reads CASSQDGTDNEKLFF. CDR3 DNA sequence: TGTGCCAGCAGCCAAGATGGGACAGATAATGAAAAACTGTTTTTT.

The chain couples TRBV27 to TRBJ1-5; 10 positions agree with TRBD1. Germline values: CDR1 MNHEY, CDR2 SMNVEV (reference sequence). V lost 4 bases to trimming and J lost 6 bases; unmatched junction nucleotides: 9. The CDR3 extends over 16 amino acids. In nucleotides, the CDR3 is TGTGCCAGCAGTTCGACCTCCGGGACAGGGGTTCAGCCCCAGCATTTT. Protein sequence: CASSSTSGTGVQPQHF.

Notes on this clonotype: A read error is possible here, since a much larger clone lies one base away. The rearrangement joins TRBV12-3 or TRBV12-4 to TRBJ1-6, with TRBD1 matching 7 bases. The CDR3 runs 14 residues. Trimming at V came to 7 bases and at J to 9 bases, leaving 9 bases not matched to a gene. The CDR3: CASTSGTDISPLHF. The CDR3 DNA is TGTGCCAGCACTTCCGGGACAGATATTTCACCCCTCCACTTT.

This clonotype was seen a handful of times. The chain has TRBV20-1 and TRBJ2-1, with a possible D match to TRBD1 (5 bases). CDR1 is DFQATT, CDR2 SNEGSKA, per germline (reference sequence). The CDR3 spans 12 residues. The germline V and J ends were trimmed by 4 bases and 6 bases, with 10 bases remaining between them. The CDR3 nucleotides read TGCAGTGCTAACTTCAGGGCCAATGAGCAGTTCTTC. It translates to CSANFRANEQFF.

About this clonotype: A much larger clone lies one base from this, so it may be a read error. The CDR3 nucleotides are TGTGTCAGCTTTCCGGGACTAGGTCTCCAGTACGTC. Amino acid sequence: CVSFPGLGLQYV. The V gene is TRBV2, the J gene TRBJ2-7; 8 bases line up with TRBD2. This CDR3 comprises 12 residues. The germline V gene encodes CDR1 SNHLY and CDR2 FYNNEI.

This clonotype turned up a few times. V and J are TRBV29-1 and TRBJ2-5; D is unclear. The germline V gene encodes CDR1 SQVTM and CDR2 ANQGSEA. This CDR3 spans 13 amino acids. The ends were cut back, 4 bases at V and 5 bases at J, with 14 bases in the middle. The CDR3 DNA reads as TGCAGCGTTGGTTCAGCCGGTTCGGAGACCCAGTACTTC. The encoded protein is CSVGSAGSETQYF.

This clonotype was picked up many times. The V and J genes are TRBV29-1 and TRBJ2-5; maybe TRBD1 (6 bases). The CDR3 totals 12 residues. V was pared by 4 bases and J by 4 bases, with 10 bases between. Germline values: CDR1 SQVTM, CDR2 ANQGSEA. The CDR3 protein is CSVGGQRETQYF. CDR3 in DNA: TGCAGCGTTGGTGGACAGCGAGAGACCCAGTACTTC.

Regarding this clonotype: A junction boundary mismatches the germline segment, possibly from a read error. The CDR3 protein is CASTAALQETQYF. CDR3 sequence (DNA): TGTGCTAGCACGGCAGCCCTCCAAGAGACCCAGTACTTC. The chain is built from TRBV6-2 or TRBV6-3 and TRBJ2-5; no firm D call. Germline V gene sequence: CDR1 MNHEY, CDR2 SVGEGT. The CDR3 contains 13 residues.

This clonotype was seen more than once but under ten times. CDR3 sequence reads: CASSSDGANYGYTF. The CDR3 nucleotides read TGTGCCAGCAGTTCTGATGGAGCAAACTATGGCTACACCTTC. The V and J genes are TRBV12-3 or TRBV12-4 and TRBJ1-2; D not certain. The CDR3 consists of 14 residues. V gave up 4 bases and J gave up 2 bases, with 11 bases separating them.

The chain has TRBV3-1 and TRBJ2-4, with a weak D call TRBD1 (5 bases). The ends were cut back, 1 base at V and 2 bases at J, with 6 bases in the middle. The germline gives CDR1 LGHDT, CDR2 YNNKEL (reference sequence). The CDR3 totals 14 residues. CDR3 amino acids: CASSQGGSKNIQYF. The CDR3 DNA reads TGTGCCAGCAGCCAAGGGGGCTCCAAAAACATTCAGTACTTC.

This clonotype has just a few counts. The chain links TRBV29-1 to TRBJ2-5, with D perhaps matching TRBD1 (5 bases). From germline, CDR1 is SQVTM and CDR2 ANQGSEA. Trimming took 1 base from V and 7 from J, leaving 19 bases between them. The CDR3 is 15 amino acids. CDR3 sequence (DNA): TGCAGCGTTGAAGTTCCGACAGTCCGCCTTCGGACCCAGTACTTC. As protein: CSVEVPTVRLRTQYF.

This clonotype came up a few times. The V and J genes are TRBV28 and TRBJ1-2; TRBD1 agrees at 7 bases. The CDR3 is 13 amino acids. CDR1 is MDHEN and CDR2 is SYDVKM in the germline V gene. After removal of 10 bases from V and 5 bases from J, the junction contained 10 bases not matched to a gene. CDR3 DNA: TGTGCCACCTTACACAGGGGATCTTATGGCTACACCTTC. Encoded protein: CATLHRGSYGYTF.

V is TRBV12-3 or TRBV12-4 and J is TRBJ1-1; TRBD1 matches at 9 bases. This CDR3 comprises 14 residues. V gave up 7 bases and J gave up 1 base; unmatched junction bases: 4. DNA for the CDR3: TGTGCCAGCACCGGGGACAGGGAGAACACTGAAGCTTTCTTT. Translation: CASTGDRENTEAFF.

This clonotype was seen only a few times. The germline gene is not matched at one end of the junction; a read error may be the cause. The V call is TRBV10-3, the J call TRBJ2-5, with a weak D call TRBD1 (6 bases). The CDR3 runs to 13 residues. CDR1 is ENHRY, CDR2 SYGVKD, per germline. CDR3 nucleotide sequence: TGTGCCATCAGCAACAGGGTTTCAGAGGCCCAGTACTTC. Protein sequence: CAISNRVSEAQYF.

The chain uses TRBV7-2 and TRBJ2-1; D unresolved. CDR3 length equals 12 residues. The V end lost 2 bases, the J end lost 7 bases, and 6 bases lay between the germline ends. The germline gives CDR1 SGHTA, CDR2 FQGNSA. In nucleotides, the CDR3 is TGTGCCAGCAGCTTATCGGATAATGAGCAGTTCTTC. Translating gives CASSLSDNEQFF.

This clonotype occurred many times. This sequence joins TRBV29-1 and TRBJ1-1, with a weak D call TRBD1 (5 bases). The germline V gene encodes CDR1 SQVTM and CDR2 ANQGSEA. CDR3 length equals 12 residues. Trimming stripped 7 bases from V and 0 bases from J, with 9 bases between. CDR3 sequence (DNA): TGCAGCGCCCAGGGATTGAACACTGAAGCTTTCTTT. This sequence encodes CSAQGLNTEAFF.

The rearrangement links TRBV12-3 or TRBV12-4 to TRBJ1-2, with D maybe TRBD1 (5 bases). This CDR3 spans 15 amino acids. V lost 2 bases and J lost 5, with 15 bases in between. CDR3 nucleotide sequence: TGTGCCAGCAGTTTATCAGCCGGGGAGGGGTATGGCTACACCTTC. This sequence encodes CASSLSAGEGYGYTF.